The 9 T cell receptor beta chains listed next were all sequenced from one sample in a study of blood T cells in healthy people across ages. With a J-beta primer mix and a sample-barcoded 5' primer, a second PCR ran about 7 to 12 cycles. TCRdb reprocessed the 5' RACE reads via MiXCR and lists one record per CDR3 protein. Altogether approximately 680,000 distinct CDR3 sequences are present, approximately 31% being singletons, with the ten largest covering approximately 15%. Sequenced sample: blood. The receptors come from a woman of 80 years or more in good health.

J is TRBJ2-1 and V is TRBV7-6; maybe TRBD2 (6 bases). Per the germline V gene, CDR1 is SGHVS and CDR2 is FNYEAQ. The CDR3 length is 15 residues. The V gene lost 5 bases and the J gene lost 8 bases, with 19 bases spanning the gap. In nucleotides, the CDR3 is TGTGCCAGCAGCCCCTCCCTGACGGGGGAGGATGAGCAGTTCTTC. As protein: CASSPSLTGEDEQFF.

Only one count was recorded for this clonotype. A single base separates this from a much larger clone, so it may be a read error. V and J are TRBV7-2 and TRBJ1-5; the match to TRBD1 covers 7 bases. Germline CDR1 is SGHTA and CDR2 is FQGNSA. This CDR3 comprises 15 residues. The V and J ends lost 8 bases and 4 bases, in that order; junction bases with no gene match: 11. The CDR3 is CASGPNRDRNQPQHF. DNA of the CDR3: TGTGCCAGCGGCCCTAACCGGGACAGAAATCAGCCCCAGCATTTT.

Note on this clonotype: The germline gene is not matched at one end of the junction; a read error may be the cause. The chain joins TRBV15 to TRBJ2-7; no clear D. The CDR3 consists of 14 residues. The V gene's germline CDR1 is LNHNV and CDR2 YYDKDF (reference sequence). The CDR3 nucleotides are TGTGCCACCAGCAGAGCCGGTAGCTCCTACAAGCAGTACTTC. Translated: CATSRAGSSYKQYF. Together with reference TRBV15 and TRBJ2-7, the CDR3 gives the full variable domain: DAMVIQNPRYQVTQFGKPVTLSCSQTLNHNVMYWYQQKSSQAPKLLFHYYDKDFNNEADTPDNFQSRRPNTSFCFLDIRSPGLGDTAMYLCATSRAGSSYKQYFGPGTRLTVT.

V usage is TRBV11-2 and J usage is TRBJ2-1, with a weak D call TRBD1 (5 bases). CDR1 is SGHAT, CDR2 FQNNGV, per germline. V dropped 5 bases and J dropped 6 bases, with 11 bases sitting between them. CDR3 length: 13 amino acids. CDR3 sequence: CASSRGRSNEQFF. CDR3 DNA sequence: TGTGCCAGCAGCAGGGGAAGGAGCAATGAGCAGTTCTTC.

The table lists this clonotype with many counts. V and J are TRBV3-1 and TRBJ2-5, with D perhaps matching TRBD1 (6 bases). The CDR3 is made up of 17 amino acids. V was cut by 1 base and J by 5 bases, with 20 bases left in between. Germline loops: CDR1 LGHDT, CDR2 YNNKEL (reference sequence). This CDR3 reads CASSQGQGTFRWETQYF. The CDR3 DNA is TGTGCCAGCAGCCAAGGGCAGGGGACCTTTAGGTGGGAGACCCAGTACTTC.

Only a few counts were recorded for this clonotype. A much larger clone lies one base from this, so it may be a read error. The chain employs TRBV4-2 and TRBJ2-1, with TRBD2 matching over 10 bases. Germline assignment: CDR1 LGHNA and CDR2 YNFKEQ. CDR3 length: 16 residues. V lost 3 bases and J lost 7; bases outside the gene matches: 9. The CDR3 reads CASSQRSGGAVNEQFF. As DNA, the CDR3 is TGTGCCAGCAGCCAGAGGAGCGGGGGGGCCGTGAATGAGCAGTTCTTC.

This chain links TRBV20-1 with TRBJ2-7, with TRBD2 matching over 13 bases. CDR3 size: 16 residues. V was pared by 6 bases and J by 0 bases, with 8 bases of the junction left unmatched. Germline loops: CDR1 DFQATT, CDR2 SNEGSKA (reference sequence). The CDR3 sequence is CSAPGLAGKSSYEQYF. CDR3 sequence (DNA): TGCAGTGCCCCGGGACTAGCGGGAAAGAGCTCCTACGAGCAGTACTTC.

Ten or more counts support this clonotype. The chain is built from TRBV20-1 and TRBJ2-7, with 9 bases lining up with TRBD1. After removal of 3 bases from V and 2 bases from J, the junction contained 5 bases not matched to a gene. Germline loops: CDR1 DFQATT, CDR2 SNEGSKA (reference sequence). This CDR3 has 14 residues. The CDR3 protein is CSARGDRVTYEQYF. As DNA, the CDR3 is TGCAGTGCTAGGGGGGACAGGGTCACCTACGAGCAGTACTTC.

This clonotype was found many times. The CDR3 DNA is TGCGCCAGCAGCCAGACAGGGAACACGTTGGATACGCAGTATTTT. This gives the protein CASSQTGNTLDTQYF. This rearrangement joins TRBV4-3 to TRBJ2-3; 7 bases fit TRBD1. Trimming took 3 bases from V and 6 from J; bases not matched to a gene: 9. The CDR3 spans 15 residues. Germline CDR1 reads LGHNA; CDR2 reads YSLEER.